The source of this T cell receptor beta chain is a study of human T cells and chemical hapten exposure. Study overall: 2% DPC applied to an approximately 2 cm by approximately 2 cm arm area sensitized donors.

This CDR3 contains 15 residues. The germline gives CDR1 LGHNA, CDR2 YSLEER. V shed 0 bases and J shed 12 bases, with 20 bases lying between them. A single record per CDR3 protein comes from TCRdb applying MiXCR to the RACE reads. The sample has some 380,000 distinct CDR3 sequences; about 4.8% are singletons. Time point: patch test 1, 2 weeks after DPC sensitization. Regarding treatment: therapeutic diphenylcyclopropenone sensitization with weekly scalp DPC. Total RNA was extracted from unfractionated whole blood. This clonotype was recorded at least ten times. The clonotype comes from a woman in her fifties or sixties with alopecia areata. Some clones in this sample may be carry-over from other donors' samples. The chain employs TRBV4-3 and TRBJ1-1; the D is unclear. The starting material was whole blood, obtained in connection with sensitization to the hapten diphenylcyclopropenone (DPC). The CDR3 DNA sequence: TGCGCCAGCAGCCAAGAGATTGGGAGGGAGGTCGGTCCTTTCTTT. As protein: CASSQEIGREVGPFF.